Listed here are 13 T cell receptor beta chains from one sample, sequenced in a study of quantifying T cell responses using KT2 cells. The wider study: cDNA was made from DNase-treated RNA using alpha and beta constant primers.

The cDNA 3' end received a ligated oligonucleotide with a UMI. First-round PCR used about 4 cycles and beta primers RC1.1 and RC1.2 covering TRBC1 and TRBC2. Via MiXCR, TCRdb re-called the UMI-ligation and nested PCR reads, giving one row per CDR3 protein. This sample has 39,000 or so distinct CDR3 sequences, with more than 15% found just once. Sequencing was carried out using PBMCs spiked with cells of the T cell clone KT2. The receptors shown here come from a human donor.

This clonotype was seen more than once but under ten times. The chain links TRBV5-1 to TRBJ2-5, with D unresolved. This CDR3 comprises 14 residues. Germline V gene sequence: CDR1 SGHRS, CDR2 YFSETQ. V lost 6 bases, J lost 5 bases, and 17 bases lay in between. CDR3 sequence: CASNHLDTRETQYF. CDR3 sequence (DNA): TGCGCCAGCAACCACCTTGACACTCGGGAGACCCAGTACTTC.

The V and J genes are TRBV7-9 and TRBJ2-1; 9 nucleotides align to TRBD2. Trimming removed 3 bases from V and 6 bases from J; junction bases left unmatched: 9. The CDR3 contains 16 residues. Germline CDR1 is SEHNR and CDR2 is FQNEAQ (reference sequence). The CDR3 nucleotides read TGTGCCAGCAGCTTTGGAAGAGCGGGAGGTGGCAATGAGCAGTTCTTC. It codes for CASSFGRAGGGNEQFF.

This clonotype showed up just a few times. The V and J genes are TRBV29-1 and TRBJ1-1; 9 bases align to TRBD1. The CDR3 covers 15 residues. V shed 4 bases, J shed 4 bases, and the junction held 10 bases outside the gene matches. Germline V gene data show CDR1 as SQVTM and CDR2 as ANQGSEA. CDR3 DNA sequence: TGCAGCGTTGGATCGGGGACAGGGAAGGGCACTGAAGCTTTCTTT. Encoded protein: CSVGSGTGKGTEAFF.

DNA for the CDR3: TGCAGCGTTGACGGGGAAGTAGGCTATGGCTACACCTTC. This sequence encodes CSVDGEVGYGYTF. This chain uses TRBV29-1 with TRBJ1-2; D is unclear. V was cut by 3 bases and J by 4 bases, with 12 bases left in between. The CDR3 is 13 amino acids. Germline V CDR1 and CDR2: SQVTM, ANQGSEA.

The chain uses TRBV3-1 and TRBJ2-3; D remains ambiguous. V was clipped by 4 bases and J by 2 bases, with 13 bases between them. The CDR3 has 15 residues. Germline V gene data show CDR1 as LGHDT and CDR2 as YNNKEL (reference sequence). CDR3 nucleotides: TGTGCCAGCAGCCCGCCCGGCGCCTTCACAGATACGCAGTATTTT. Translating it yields CASSPPGAFTDTQYF.

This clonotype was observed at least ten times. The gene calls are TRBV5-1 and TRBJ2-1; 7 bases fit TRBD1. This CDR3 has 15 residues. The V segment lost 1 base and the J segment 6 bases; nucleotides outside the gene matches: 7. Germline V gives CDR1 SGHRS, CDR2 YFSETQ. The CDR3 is CASSLLGQGVNEQFF. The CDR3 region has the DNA TGCGCCAGCAGCTTGTTAGGGCAGGGGGTCAATGAGCAGTTCTTC.

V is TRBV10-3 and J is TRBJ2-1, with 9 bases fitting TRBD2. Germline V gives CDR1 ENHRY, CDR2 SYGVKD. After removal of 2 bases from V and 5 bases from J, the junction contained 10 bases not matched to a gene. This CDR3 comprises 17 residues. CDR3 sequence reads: CAISEPRSGRLNNEQFF. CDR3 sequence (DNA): TGTGCCATCAGTGAGCCGCGAAGCGGGAGGCTGAACAATGAGCAGTTCTTC.

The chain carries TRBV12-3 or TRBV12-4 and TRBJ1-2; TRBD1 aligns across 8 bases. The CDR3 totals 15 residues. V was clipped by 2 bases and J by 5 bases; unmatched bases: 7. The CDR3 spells CASSLTGGPRYGYTF. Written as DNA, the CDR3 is TGTGCCAGCAGTTTAACAGGGGGACCACGATATGGCTACACCTTC.

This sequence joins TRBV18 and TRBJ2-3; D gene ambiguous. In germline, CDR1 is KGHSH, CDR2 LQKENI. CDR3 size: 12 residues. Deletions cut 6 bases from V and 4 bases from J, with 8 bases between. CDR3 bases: TGTGCCAGCTCGACCGGGTCAGATACGCAGTATTTT. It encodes CASSTGSDTQYF.

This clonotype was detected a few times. The CDR3 region has the DNA TGTGCCAGCAGCTTTGGCAGAGCCTCTGAAAAACTGTTTTTT. Its protein product is CASSFGRASEKLFF. This chain connects TRBV7-2 to TRBJ1-4, with D unresolved. V shed 3 bases and J shed 7 bases, with 12 bases lying between them. The germline gives CDR1 SGHTA, CDR2 FQGNSA. The CDR3 loop spans 14 amino acids.

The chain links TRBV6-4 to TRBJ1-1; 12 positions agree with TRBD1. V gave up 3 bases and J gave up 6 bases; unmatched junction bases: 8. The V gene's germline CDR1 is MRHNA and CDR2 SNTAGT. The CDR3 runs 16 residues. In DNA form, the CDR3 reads TGTGCCAGCAGTGAGAGTCCCGGGACAGGGGGCTCTGAAGCTTTCTTT. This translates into CASSESPGTGGSEAFF.

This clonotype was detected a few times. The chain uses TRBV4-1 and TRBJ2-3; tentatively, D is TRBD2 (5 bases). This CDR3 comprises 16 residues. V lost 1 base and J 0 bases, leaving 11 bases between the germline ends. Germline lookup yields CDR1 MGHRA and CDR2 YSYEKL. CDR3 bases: TGCGCCAGCAGCCAAGTAGGACTCTCTAGCACAGATACGCAGTATTTT. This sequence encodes CASSQVGLSSTDTQYF.

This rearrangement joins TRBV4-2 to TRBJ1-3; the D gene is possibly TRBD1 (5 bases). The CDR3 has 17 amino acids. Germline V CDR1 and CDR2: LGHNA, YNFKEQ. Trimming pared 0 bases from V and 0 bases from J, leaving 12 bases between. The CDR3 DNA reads TGTGCCAGCAGCCAAGATCTGCCAGGGAACTCTGGAAACACCATATATTTT. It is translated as CASSQDLPGNSGNTIYF.